The source of this T cell receptor beta chain is a study of circulating and synovial CD4+ cells in juvenile arthritis (TCRdb year 2014). Turning to the overall study: Within each patient, the TCRbeta CDR3 repertoires of synovial CD4 T cells, bulk blood CD4 T cells and circulating HLA-DR+ CD4 T cells were compared. Repertoire sequencing was performed with the aim of confirming enrichment of synovial clonotypes in a circulating synovial-like CD4 T cell subset. Overall study outcomes, separate from this receptor: Circulating pathogenic-like lymphocytes clustered together with synovial T cells, and compared with bulk blood, the circulating pathogenic-like lymphocytes shared a substantially higher fraction of CDR3 sequences with synovium. No difference between circulating pathogenic-like lymphocytes and bulk blood T cells was detected by traditional Vbeta family usage analysis. Because T cell genome counts differed by at least an order of magnitude between CPL and bulk blood CD4 samples, sample-size effects were addressed. Because overlap with synovium rose as sequencing depth increased, the measured fractions of shared clonotypes likely underestimated the overlap of the full repertoire. Lower diversity was observed in synovial and circulating pathogenic-like lymphocyte repertoires than in bulk blood CD4 repertoires, and some CPL samples were found to be as oligoclonal as synovium.

Donors of the sequenced samples were patients with active juvenile idiopathic arthritis. Right after thawing, the cells went straight into sorting, and Live/Dead Fixable Near-IR Stain was used to exclude dead cells. A note on this clone: The antigen this receptor binds is unknown. A read error may produce the germline difference seen at one junction end.

Library preparation was by the immunoSEQ multiplex PCR assay. An external provider performed TCRbeta CDR3 sequencing as a commercial service. On the authors' methods: Productive nucleotide sequences and amino acid sequences obtained through in silico translation were used in the analyses. Diversity was measured as Renyi entropy over a range of alpha values, and the median of 200 repeated subsamples was taken to equalise sample size. Pairwise repertoire distance was calculated as one minus the Chao-modified Jaccard index, correcting for under-sampling, and used for clustering. Frequency-weighted overlap with synovial clonotypes was calculated over 200 sample sizes with 200 draws without replacement at each size, and the overlap was reported at the size of the smaller sample. Entries here come from immuneACCESS through TCRdb and include only in-frame sequences with V and J called. Some clones fail to appear in such tables; in the studies checked, an unresolved V gene covers under half of the shortfall, and the cause of the remainder is unknown. V, J and clone size derive from that table, while D and trimming were established from the DNA sequence. The sample table records about 39,000 clones; approximately 96% of these occur just once. Roughly 0.7% of the sample is taken by the ten largest.

Specimen: CD4+ T cells from blood. The sequence derives from a human donor with juvenile idiopathic arthritis.

The CDR3 region: CASSLSTHTQYF. Read as DNA, the sequence is TGTGCCAGCAGCTTATCCACACATACGCAGTATTTT. The chain links TRBV7-8 with TRBJ2-3; no D gene call is confident. Per the germline V gene, SGHVS is the CDR1 and FQNEAQ is the CDR2. The CDR3 spans 12 residues, from the cysteine through the phenylalanine. Only CDR3 DNA is held: 36 bases, read in frame from base 1.